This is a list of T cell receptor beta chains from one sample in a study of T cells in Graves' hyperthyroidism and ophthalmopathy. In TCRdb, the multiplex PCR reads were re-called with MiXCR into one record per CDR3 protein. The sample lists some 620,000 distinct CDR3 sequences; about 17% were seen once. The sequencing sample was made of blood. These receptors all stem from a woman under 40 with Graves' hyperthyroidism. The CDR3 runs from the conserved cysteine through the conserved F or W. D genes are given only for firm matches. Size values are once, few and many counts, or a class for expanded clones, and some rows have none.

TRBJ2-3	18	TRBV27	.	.	CASRRVMSDPTGTDTQYF	TGTGCCAGCAGGCGGGTGATGAGCGACCCCACGGGGACAGATACGCAGTATTTT
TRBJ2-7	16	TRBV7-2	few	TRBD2	CASSRTGTSGILEQYF	TGTGCCAGCAGCCGAACGGGGACTAGCGGAATTTTAGAGCAGTACTTC
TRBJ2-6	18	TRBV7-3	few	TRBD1	CASSETGGPSTGANVLTF	TGTGCCAGCAGCGAGACAGGGGGCCCCTCTACTGGGGCCAACGTCCTGACTTTC
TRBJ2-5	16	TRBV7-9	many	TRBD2	CASSFGVAGRRETQYF	TGTGCCAGCAGCTTCGGGGTAGCGGGACGGAGAGAGACCCAGTACTTC
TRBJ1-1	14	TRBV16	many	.	CASTTLGRNTEAFF	TGTGCCAGCACCACGTTGGGGAGGAACACTGAAGCTTTCTTT
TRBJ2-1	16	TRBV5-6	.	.	CASSLAQLSSYNEQFF	TGTGCCAGCAGCTTGGCGCAATTGAGCTCCTACAATGAGCAGTTCTTC
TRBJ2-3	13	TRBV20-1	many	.	CSARETAGDTQYF	TGCAGTGCTAGAGAAACAGCAGGAGATACGCAGTATTTT
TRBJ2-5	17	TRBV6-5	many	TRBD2	CASSYYASGRGGETQYF	TGTGCCAGCAGTTACTATGCTAGCGGGAGGGGAGGGGAGACCCAGTACTTC
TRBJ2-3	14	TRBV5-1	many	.	CASSLGAVTDTQYF	TGCGCCAGCAGCTTGGGAGCGGTCACAGATACGCAGTATTTT
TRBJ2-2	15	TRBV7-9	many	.	CASSPRAAGTGELFF	TGTGCCAGCAGCCCCCGGGCGGCGGGGACCGGGGAGCTGTTTTTT
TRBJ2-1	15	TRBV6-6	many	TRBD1	CASSYDRVGYNEQFF	TGTGCCAGCAGTTACGACAGGGTGGGCTACAATGAGCAGTTCTTC
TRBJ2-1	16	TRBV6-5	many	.	CASSYGSPTLGNEQFF	TGTGCCAGCAGTTACGGCAGCCCCACGTTGGGAAATGAGCAGTTCTTC
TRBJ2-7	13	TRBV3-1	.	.	CASSQELAGEQYF	TGTGCCAGCAGCCAAGAATTGGCCGGGGAGCAGTACTTC
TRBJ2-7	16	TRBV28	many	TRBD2	CASRRGARRGTYEQYF	TGTGCCAGCAGGCGGGGGGCCCGACGGGGGACCTACGAGCAGTACTTC
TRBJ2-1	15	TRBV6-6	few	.	CASNYSSDRDNEQFF	TGTGCCAGCAATTACTCGAGTGATAGAGACAATGAGCAGTTCTTC
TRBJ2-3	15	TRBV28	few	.	CASSSPGSSTDTQYF	TGTGCCAGCAGTTCTCCAGGGTCAAGCACAGATACGCAGTATTTT
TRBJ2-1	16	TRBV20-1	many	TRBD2	CSARSLAGDVGNEQFF	TGCAGTGCTAGATCTCTAGCGGGAGATGTCGGCAATGAGCAGTTCTTC
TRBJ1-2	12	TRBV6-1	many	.	CASRLTEDGYTF	TGTGCCAGCAGGTTGACAGAAGATGGCTACACCTTC
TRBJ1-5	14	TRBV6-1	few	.	CASSELSGNQPQHF	TGTGCCAGCAGTGAATTGTCGGGGAATCAGCCCCAGCATTTT
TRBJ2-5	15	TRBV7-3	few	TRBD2	CASSLAGGTKETQYF	TGTGCCAGCAGCCTAGCGGGAGGGACTAAGGAGACCCAGTACTTC
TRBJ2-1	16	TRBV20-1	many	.	CSARAPAKALYNEQFF	TGCAGTGCTAGAGCGCCAGCCAAGGCTTTGTACAATGAGCAGTTCTTC
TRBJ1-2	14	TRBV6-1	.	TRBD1	CASSRQGPNYGYTF	TGTGCCAGCAGCCGACAGGGACCTAACTATGGCTACACCTTC
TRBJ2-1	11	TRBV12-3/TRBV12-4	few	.	CASSLPNEQFF	TGTGCCAGCAGTTTACCTAATGAGCAGTTCTTC
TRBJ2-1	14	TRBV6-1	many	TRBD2	CASSRSGTYNEQFF	TGTGCCAGCAGTCGGAGCGGGACTTACAATGAGCAGTTCTTC
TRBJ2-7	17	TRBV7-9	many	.	CASSLPLASLENYEQYF	TGTGCCAGCAGCTTACCGCTAGCTTCGTTGGAAAACTACGAGCAGTACTTC
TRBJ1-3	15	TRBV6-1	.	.	CASSRQAVSGNTIYF	TGTGCCAGCAGCCGCCAAGCTGTCTCTGGAAACACCATATATTTT
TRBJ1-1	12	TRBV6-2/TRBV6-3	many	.	CASRQWGARAFF	TGTGCCAGCAGGCAATGGGGGGCAAGAGCTTTCTTT
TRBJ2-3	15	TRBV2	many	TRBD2	CASSVRTSGTDTQYF	TGTGCCAGCAGTGTGCGGACTAGCGGGACAGATACGCAGTATTTT
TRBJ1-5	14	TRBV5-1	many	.	CASSLGHPNQPQHF	TGCGCCAGCAGCTTGGGACATCCCAATCAGCCCCAGCATTTT
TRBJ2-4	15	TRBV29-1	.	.	CSVQRGGNAKNIQYF	TGCAGCGTTCAAAGGGGGGGGAATGCCAAAAACATTCAGTACTTC
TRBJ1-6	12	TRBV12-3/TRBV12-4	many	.	CASSQTASPLHF	TGTGCCAGCAGTCAAACAGCCTCACCCCTCCACTTT
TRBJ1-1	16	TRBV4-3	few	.	CASSQVAFNGLAEAFF	TGCGCCAGCAGCCAAGTAGCCTTTAATGGGCTCGCTGAAGCTTTCTTT
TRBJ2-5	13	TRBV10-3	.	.	CAISSRLRETQYF	TGTGCCATCAGCAGCAGGTTAAGGGAGACCCAGTACTTC
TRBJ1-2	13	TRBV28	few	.	CASSTPQRFGYTF	TGTGCCAGCAGCACCCCTCAACGATTTGGCTACACCTTC
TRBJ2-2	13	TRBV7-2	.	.	CASTLGFDGELFF	TGTGCCAGCACCCTAGGGTTCGACGGGGAGCTGTTTTTT
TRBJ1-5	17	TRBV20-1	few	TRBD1	CSARVGTGTYSNQPQHF	TGCAGTGCTAGAGTCGGGACAGGGACATATAGCAATCAGCCCCAGCATTTT
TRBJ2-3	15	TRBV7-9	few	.	CASSLAQSFEYTQYF	TGTGCCAGCAGCTTAGCACAGTCCTTCGAATATACGCAGTATTTT
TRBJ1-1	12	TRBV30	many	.	CAITEVNTEAFF	TGTGCTATTACAGAGGTTAACACTGAAGCTTTCTTT
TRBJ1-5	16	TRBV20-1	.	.	CSARPLQFYSNQPQHF	TGCAGTGCTAGGCCCCTACAGTTCTATAGCAATCAGCCCCAGCATTTT
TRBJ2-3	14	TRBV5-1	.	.	CASGLPDSTDTQYF	TGCGCCAGCGGACTACCAGATAGCACAGATACGCAGTATTTT
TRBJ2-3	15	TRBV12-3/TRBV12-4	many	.	CASSLAGTRADTQYF	TGTGCCAGCAGTTTAGCCGGGACCAGGGCAGATACGCAGTATTTT
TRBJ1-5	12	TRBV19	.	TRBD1	CASSNRGEPQHF	TGTGCCAGTAGTAACAGGGGTGAGCCCCAGCATTTT
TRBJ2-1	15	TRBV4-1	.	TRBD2	CASSQLAGGIGEQFF	TGCGCCAGCAGCCAACTAGCGGGAGGTATCGGTGAGCAGTTCTTC
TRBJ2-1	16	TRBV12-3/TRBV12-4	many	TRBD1	CASSRSGTGLRNEQFF	TGTGCCAGCAGCCGCTCGGGGACAGGGTTGAGGAATGAGCAGTTCTTC
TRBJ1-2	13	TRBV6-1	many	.	CATRDSRNYGYTF	TGTGCCACCCGAGACAGCCGGAACTATGGCTACACCTTC
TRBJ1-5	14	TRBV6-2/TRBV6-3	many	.	CASNPGARNQPQHF	TGTGCCAGCAACCCAGGGGCTCGTAATCAGCCCCAGCATTTT
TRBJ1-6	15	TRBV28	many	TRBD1	CASNTGGGIGSPLHF	TGTGCCAGCAATACAGGGGGGGGGATCGGTTCACCCCTCCACTTT
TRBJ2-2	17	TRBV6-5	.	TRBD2	CASSYGGREANTGELFF	TGTGCCAGCAGTTACGGGGGGCGGGAGGCAAACACCGGGGAGCTGTTTTTT